This T cell receptor (beta chain) appears in the sequencing data of a study of technical replicates of blood from a few donors. The CDR3 totals 12 residues. V lost 7 bases and J lost 7; bases outside the gene matches: 7. Germline CDR1 MGHDK, CDR2 SYGVNS. Measured with immunoSEQ multiplex PCR; TCRdb has only the in-frame clones, and not every one. In the table there are around 80,000 clones, about 96% of which are singletons. The chain employs TRBV25-1 and TRBJ2-7, with TRBD2 matching 7 bases. The sequenced sample was T cells isolated from PBMCs. This TCR was sampled from a human donor in good health. CDR3 sequence: CASTGSGREQYF. The CDR3 nucleotides read TGTGCCAGCACCGGATCCGGGAGGGAGCAGTACTTC.